This T cell receptor (beta chain) was identified in a study of identifying expanded T cells in peripheral blood. During the collection period, no donor immune events like infections were recorded. Study-wide results and caveats: Differentially abundant clones: about 1.2 between replicates, about 16 at roughly 15 days, less than 20 at four. Across healthy donors, higher total template counts meant significantly greater approximately 2-week count variance.

The repertoire was sequenced with immunoSEQ multiplex PCR; TCRdb's copy has only in-frame clones and lacks some. The table has some 70,000 clones, 90% seen once; the top ten hold over 2.5%. The germline V gene has CDR1 SNHLY and CDR2 FYNNEI. The ends lost 3 bases at V and 0 bases at J; junction bases unmatched: 0. The CDR3 loop spans 16 amino acids. To note about this clone: Antigen specificity is unknown.

This clonotype originated in a person aged 18 to 70 in good health. Specimen: blood. V and J are TRBV2 and TRBJ2-4; 12 bases match TRBD2. The CDR3 sequence: CASSEGLAGAKNIQYF. Here the CDR3 DNA reads TGTGCCAGCAGTGAGGGACTAGCGGGAGCCAAAAACATTCAGTACTTC.